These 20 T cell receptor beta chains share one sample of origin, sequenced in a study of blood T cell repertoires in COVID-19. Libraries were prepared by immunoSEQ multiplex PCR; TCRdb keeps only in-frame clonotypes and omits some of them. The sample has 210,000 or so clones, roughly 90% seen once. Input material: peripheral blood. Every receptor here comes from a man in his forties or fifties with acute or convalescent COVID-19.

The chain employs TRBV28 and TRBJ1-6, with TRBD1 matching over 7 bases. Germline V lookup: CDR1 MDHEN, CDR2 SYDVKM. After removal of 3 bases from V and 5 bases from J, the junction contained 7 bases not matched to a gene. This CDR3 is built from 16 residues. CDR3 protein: CASSFARQGHNSPLHF. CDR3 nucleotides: TGTGCCAGCAGTTTTGCTCGACAGGGTCATAATTCACCCCTCCACTTT.

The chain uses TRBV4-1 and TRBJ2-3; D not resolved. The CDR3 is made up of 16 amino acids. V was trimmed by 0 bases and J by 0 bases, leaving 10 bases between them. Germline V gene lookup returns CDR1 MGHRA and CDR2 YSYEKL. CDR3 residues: CASSQDWSESTDTQYF. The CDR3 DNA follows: TGCGCCAGCAGCCAAGACTGGAGCGAAAGCACAGATACGCAGTATTTT.

As DNA, the CDR3 is TGTGCCAGCAGCTTAGGAACAGGGGGCATCGGTAATGAAAAACTGTTTTTT. This encodes CASSLGTGGIGNEKLFF. The chain links TRBV7-9 to TRBJ1-4, with 9 bases matching TRBD1. The CDR3 runs to 17 residues. Germline CDR1 and CDR2: SEHNR and FQNEAQ (reference sequence). V shed 1 base and J 4 bases; nucleotides not matched to a gene: 7.

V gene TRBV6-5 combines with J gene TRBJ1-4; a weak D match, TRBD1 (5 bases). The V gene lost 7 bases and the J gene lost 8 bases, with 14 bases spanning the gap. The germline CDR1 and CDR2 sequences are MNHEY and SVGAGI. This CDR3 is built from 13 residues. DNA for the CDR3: TGTGCCAGCAATCGTGGGGCCGGAGAAAAACTGTTTTTT. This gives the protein CASNRGAGEKLFF.

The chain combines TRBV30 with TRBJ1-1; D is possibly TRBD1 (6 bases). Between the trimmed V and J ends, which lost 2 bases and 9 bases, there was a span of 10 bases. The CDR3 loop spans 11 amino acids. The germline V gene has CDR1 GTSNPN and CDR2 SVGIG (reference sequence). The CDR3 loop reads CAWSHRVQAFF. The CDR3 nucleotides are TGTGCCTGGAGTCACAGGGTTCAAGCTTTCTTT.

DNA of the CDR3: TGTGCCAGCAGCGGGACAGGGGGCGGAAGCACAGATACGCAGTATTTT. It is translated as CASSGTGGGSTDTQYF. V gene TRBV9 combines with J gene TRBJ2-3, with 11 bases that match TRBD1. The CDR3 extends over 16 amino acids. J gave up 0 bases and V 3 bases, and 3 bases lay outside the gene matches. The germline CDR1 and CDR2 sequences are SGDLS and YYNGEE.

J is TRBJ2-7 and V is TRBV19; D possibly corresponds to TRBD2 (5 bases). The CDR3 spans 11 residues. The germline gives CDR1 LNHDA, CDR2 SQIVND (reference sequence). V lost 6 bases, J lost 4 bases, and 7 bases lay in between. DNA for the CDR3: TGTGCCAGTAGGCGAGGGTACGAGCAGTACTTC. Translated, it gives CASRRGYEQYF.

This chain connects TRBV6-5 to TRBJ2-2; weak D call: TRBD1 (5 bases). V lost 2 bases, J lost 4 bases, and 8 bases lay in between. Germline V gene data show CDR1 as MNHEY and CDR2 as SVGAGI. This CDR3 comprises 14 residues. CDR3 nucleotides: TGTGCCAGCAGTTACCAGGGCCTCACCGGGGAGCTGTTTTTT. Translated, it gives CASSYQGLTGELFF.

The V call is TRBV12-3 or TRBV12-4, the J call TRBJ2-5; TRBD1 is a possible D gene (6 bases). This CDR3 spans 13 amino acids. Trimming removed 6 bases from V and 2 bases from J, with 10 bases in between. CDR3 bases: TGTGCCAGCAGAGGACAGACTCAAGAGACCCAGTACTTC. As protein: CASRGQTQETQYF.

Here the CDR3 reads CASSLATGNTEQYF. CDR3 sequence (DNA): TGCGCCAGCAGCTTGGCGACAGGGAATACCGAGCAGTACTTC. The chain recombines TRBV5-1 with TRBJ2-7; 7 nucleotides agree with TRBD1. The CDR3 is 14 residues long. Germline CDR1 is SGHRS and CDR2 is YFSETQ. The ends lost 0 bases at V and 6 bases at J; junction bases unmatched: 6.

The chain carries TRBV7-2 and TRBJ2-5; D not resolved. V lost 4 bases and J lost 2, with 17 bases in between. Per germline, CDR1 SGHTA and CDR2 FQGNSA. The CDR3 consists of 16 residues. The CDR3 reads CASSYRSARGQETQYF. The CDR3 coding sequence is TGTGCCAGCAGCTACCGGTCCGCGCGTGGTCAAGAGACCCAGTACTTC.

CDR3 residues: CASSTRGAATNEKLFF. For the CDR3, the DNA is TGTGCCAGCAGTACCCGGGGAGCTGCAACTAATGAAAAACTGTTTTTT. The genes are TRBV28 and TRBJ1-4; D is unclear. V was pared by 5 bases and J by 0 bases, with 13 bases between. There are 16 residues in the CDR3. CDR1 is MDHEN and CDR2 is SYDVKM in the germline V gene. The whole variable domain, filled in from reference TRBV28 and TRBJ1-4, reads DVKVTQSSRYLVKRTGEKVFLECVQDMDHENMFWYRQDPGLGLRLIYFSYDVKMKEKGDIPEGYSVSREKKERFSLILESASTNQTSMYLCASSTRGAATNEKLFFGSGTQLSVL.

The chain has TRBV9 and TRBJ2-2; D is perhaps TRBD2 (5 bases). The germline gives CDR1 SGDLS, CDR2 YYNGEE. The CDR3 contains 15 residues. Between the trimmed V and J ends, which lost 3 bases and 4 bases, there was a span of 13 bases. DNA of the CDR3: TGTGCCAGCAGCGCCGACGGGGTAGGCACCGGGGAGCTGTTTTTT. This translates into CASSADGVGTGELFF.

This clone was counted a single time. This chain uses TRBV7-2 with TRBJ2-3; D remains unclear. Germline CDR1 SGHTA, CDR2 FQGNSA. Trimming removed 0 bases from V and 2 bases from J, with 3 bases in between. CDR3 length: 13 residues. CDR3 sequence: CASSLAFTDTQYF. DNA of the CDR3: TGTGCCAGCAGCTTAGCCTTCACAGATACGCAGTATTTT. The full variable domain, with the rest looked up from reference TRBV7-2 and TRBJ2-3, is GAGVSQSPSNKVTEKGKDVELRCDPISGHTALYWYRQSLGQGLEFLIYFQGNSAPDKSGLPSDRFSAERTGGSVSTLTIQRTQQEDSAVYLCASSLAFTDTQYFGPGTRLTVL.

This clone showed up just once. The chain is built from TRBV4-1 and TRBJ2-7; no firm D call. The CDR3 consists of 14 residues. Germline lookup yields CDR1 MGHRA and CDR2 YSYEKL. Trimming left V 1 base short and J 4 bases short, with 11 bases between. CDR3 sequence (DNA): TGCGCCAGCAGCCAAGCGCCGGGTACGTACGAGCAGTACTTC. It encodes CASSQAPGTYEQYF.

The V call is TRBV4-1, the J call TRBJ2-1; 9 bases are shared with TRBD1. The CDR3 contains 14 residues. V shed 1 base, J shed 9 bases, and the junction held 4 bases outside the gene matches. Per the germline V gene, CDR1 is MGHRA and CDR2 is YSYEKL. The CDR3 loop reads CASSQVQGAFEQFF. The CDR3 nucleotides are TGCGCCAGCAGCCAAGTACAGGGGGCATTTGAGCAGTTCTTC.

The CDR3, as DNA: TGTGCCAGCAGCCGCACTAGCGGGATTACCAAAAATACGCAGTATTTT. Translating it yields CASSRTSGITKNTQYF. The chain employs TRBV3-1 (or the pseudogene TRBV3-2) and TRBJ2-3; 10 nucleotides align to TRBD2. Germline-derived CDR1 and CDR2 are LGHDT and YNNKEL (reference sequence). Germline trimming cut 4 bases from V and 7 bases from J; bases unmatched to any gene: 11. The CDR3 runs 16 residues.

The CDR3 loop is CAINSGGASDTQYF. The CDR3 nucleotides are TGTGCCATCAATAGCGGGGGGGCCTCGGATACGCAGTATTTT. This chain connects TRBV10-3 to TRBJ2-3, with 11 bases fitting TRBD2. The CDR3 is 14 amino acids. From germline, CDR1 is ENHRY and CDR2 SYGVKD. V shed 7 bases, J shed 6 bases, and the junction held 6 bases outside the gene matches.

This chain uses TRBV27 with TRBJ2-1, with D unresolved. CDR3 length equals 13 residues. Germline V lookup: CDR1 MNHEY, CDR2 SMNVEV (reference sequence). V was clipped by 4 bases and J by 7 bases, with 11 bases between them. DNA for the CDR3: TGTGCCAGCAGTTCCGGGTACACGAATGAGCAGTTCTTC. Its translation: CASSSGYTNEQFF.

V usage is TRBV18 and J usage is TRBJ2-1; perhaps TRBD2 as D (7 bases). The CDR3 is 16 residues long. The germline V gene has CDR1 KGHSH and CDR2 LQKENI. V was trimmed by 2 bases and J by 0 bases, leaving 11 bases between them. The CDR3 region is CASSPGGGPSYNEQFF. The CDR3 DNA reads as TGTGCCAGCTCACCAGGGGGGGGGCCCTCCTACAATGAGCAGTTCTTC.